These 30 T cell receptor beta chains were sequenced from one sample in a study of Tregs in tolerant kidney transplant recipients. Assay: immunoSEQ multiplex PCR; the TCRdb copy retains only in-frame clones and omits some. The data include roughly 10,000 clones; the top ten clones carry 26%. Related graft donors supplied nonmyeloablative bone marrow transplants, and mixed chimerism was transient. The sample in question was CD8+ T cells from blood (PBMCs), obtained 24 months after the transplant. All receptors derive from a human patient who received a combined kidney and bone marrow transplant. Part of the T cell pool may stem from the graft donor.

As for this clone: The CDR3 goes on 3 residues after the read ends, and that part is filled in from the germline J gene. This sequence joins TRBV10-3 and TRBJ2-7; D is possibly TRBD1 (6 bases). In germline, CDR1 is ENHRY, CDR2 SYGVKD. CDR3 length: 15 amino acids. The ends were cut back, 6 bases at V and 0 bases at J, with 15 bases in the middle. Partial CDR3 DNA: TGTGCCATCAGCGAACCGGCGGACAGCTCCTACGAG. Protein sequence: CAISEPADSSYE. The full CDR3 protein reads CAISEPADSSYEQYF.

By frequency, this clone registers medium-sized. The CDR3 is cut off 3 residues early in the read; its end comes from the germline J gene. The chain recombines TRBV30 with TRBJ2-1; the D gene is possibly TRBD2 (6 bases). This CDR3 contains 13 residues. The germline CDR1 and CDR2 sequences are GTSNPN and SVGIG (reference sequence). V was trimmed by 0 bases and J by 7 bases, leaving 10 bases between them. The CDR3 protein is CAWSVLGGNEQFF. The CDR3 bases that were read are TGTGCCTGGAGTGTACTCGGGGGAAATGAG.

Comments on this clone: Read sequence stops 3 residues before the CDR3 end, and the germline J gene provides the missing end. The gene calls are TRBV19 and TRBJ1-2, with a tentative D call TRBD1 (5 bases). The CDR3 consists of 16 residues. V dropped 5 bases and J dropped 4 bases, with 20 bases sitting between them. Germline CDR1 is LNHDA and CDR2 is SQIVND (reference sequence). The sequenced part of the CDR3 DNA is TGTGCCAGTAGTCCAGGGCCCACCGCCGGGCCCTATGGC. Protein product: CASSPGPTAGPYG. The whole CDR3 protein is CASSPGPTAGPYGYTF.

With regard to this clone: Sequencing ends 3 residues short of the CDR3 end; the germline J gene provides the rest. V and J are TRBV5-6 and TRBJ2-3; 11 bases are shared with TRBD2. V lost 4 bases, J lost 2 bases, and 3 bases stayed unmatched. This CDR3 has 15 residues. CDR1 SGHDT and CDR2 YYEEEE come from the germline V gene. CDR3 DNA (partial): TGTGCCAGCAGCGAGACTAGCGGGATCACAGATACG. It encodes CASSETSGITDT. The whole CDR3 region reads CASSETSGITDTQYF.

The sequenced CDR3 bases are TGCGCCAGCAGCTTGGACGGCTCCTACAATGAG. Residues: CASSLDGSYNE. The CDR3 as a whole reads CASSLDGSYNEQFF. J is TRBJ2-1 and V is TRBV5-1, with D uncertain. Read coverage stops 3 residues before the CDR3 terminus; the germline J gene supplies the remainder. CDR1 SGHRS and CDR2 YFSETQ come from the germline V gene. The CDR3 covers 14 residues. With 0 bases removed from V and 0 bases from J, the gap between germline ends came to 4 bases.

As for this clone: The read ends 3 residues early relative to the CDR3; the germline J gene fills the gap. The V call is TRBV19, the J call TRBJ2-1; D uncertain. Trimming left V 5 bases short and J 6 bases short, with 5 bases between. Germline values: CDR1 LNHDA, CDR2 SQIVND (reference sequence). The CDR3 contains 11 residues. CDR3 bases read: TGTGCCAGTAGTGGCTCCAATGAG. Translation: CASSGSNE. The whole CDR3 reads CASSGSNEQFF.

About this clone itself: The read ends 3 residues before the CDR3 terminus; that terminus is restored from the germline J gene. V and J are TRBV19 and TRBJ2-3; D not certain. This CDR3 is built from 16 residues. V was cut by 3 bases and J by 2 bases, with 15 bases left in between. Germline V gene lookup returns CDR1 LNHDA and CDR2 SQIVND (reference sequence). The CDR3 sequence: CASSIGATYYTDTQYF. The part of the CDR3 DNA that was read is TGTGCCAGTAGTATTGGAGCGACCTACTACACAGATACG.

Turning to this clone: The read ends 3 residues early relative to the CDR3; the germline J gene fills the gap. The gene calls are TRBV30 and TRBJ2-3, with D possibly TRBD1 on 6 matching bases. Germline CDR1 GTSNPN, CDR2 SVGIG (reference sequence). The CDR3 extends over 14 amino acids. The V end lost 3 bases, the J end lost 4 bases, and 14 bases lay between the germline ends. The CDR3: CAWSQVGGADTQYF. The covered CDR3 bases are TGTGCCTGGAGCCAGGTTGGGGGCGCAGATACG.

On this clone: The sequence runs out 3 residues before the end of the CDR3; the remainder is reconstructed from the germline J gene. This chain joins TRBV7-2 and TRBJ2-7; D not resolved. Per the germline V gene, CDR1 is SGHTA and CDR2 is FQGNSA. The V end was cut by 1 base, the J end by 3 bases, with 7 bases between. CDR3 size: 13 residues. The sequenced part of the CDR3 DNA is TGTGCCAGCAGCTTAGGCCGAGGCTACGAG. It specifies CASSLGRGYE. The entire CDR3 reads CASSLGRGYEQYF.

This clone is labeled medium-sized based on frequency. This CDR3 is CASSWLLDGDNSYEQYF. The sequenced part of the CDR3 DNA is TGTGCCAGCAGTTGGTTACTAGATGGGGACAACTCCTACGAG. The chain couples TRBV6-2 or TRBV6-3 to TRBJ2-7, with D perhaps matching TRBD1 (6 bases). The read terminates 3 residues before the CDR3 end, so the remaining end is supplied by the germline J gene. The CDR3 sequence is 17 residues long. V lost 4 bases to trimming and J lost 0 bases, with 19 bases between them. CDR1 and CDR2 from the germline V gene are MNHEY and SVGEGT.

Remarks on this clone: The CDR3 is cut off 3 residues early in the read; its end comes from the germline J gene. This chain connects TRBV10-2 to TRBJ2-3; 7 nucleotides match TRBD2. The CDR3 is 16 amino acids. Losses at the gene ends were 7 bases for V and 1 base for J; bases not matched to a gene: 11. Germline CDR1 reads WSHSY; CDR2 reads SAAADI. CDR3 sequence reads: CASIPTQRDRTDTQYF. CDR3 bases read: TGCGCCAGCATCCCCACCCAGCGGGACCGCACAGATACG.

Partial CDR3 DNA: TGTGCCATCAGTGCGGGCACTAGCGGGCACCAAGAGACC. Translating it yields CAISAGTSGHQET. The CDR3 in full is CAISAGTSGHQETQYF. The genes are TRBV10-3 and TRBJ2-5; 9 positions match TRBD2. The read gets to within 3 residues of the CDR3 end, and the germline J gene fills in the rest. This CDR3 spans 16 amino acids. V lost 4 bases and J lost 0; bases outside the gene matches: 6. The germline gives CDR1 ENHRY, CDR2 SYGVKD.

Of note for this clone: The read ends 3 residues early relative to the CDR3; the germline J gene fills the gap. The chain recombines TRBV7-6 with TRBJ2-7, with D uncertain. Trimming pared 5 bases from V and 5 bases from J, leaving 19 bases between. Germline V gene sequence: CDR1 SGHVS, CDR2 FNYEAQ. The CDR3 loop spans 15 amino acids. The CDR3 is CASSPFSGSTHEQYF. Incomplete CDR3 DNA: TGTGCCAGCAGCCCATTTTCCGGGTCCACCCACGAG.

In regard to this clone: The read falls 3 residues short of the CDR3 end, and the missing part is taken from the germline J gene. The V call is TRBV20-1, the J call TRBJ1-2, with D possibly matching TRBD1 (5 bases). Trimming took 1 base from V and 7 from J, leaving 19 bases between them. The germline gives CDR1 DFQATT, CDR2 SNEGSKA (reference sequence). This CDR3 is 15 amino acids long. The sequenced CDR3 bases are TGCAGTGCTAGAGGCGGTGGGGCAGGGCCGCGTGGC. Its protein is CSARGGGAGPRG. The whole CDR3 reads CSARGGGAGPRGYTF.

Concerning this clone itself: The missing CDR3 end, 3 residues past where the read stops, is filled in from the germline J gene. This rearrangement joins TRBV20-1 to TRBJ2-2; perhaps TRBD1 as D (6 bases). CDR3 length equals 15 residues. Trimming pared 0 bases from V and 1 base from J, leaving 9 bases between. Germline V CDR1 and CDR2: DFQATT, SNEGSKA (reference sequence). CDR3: CSARDWGQNTGELFF. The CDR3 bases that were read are TGCAGTGCTAGAGATTGGGGGCAGAACACCGGGGAG.

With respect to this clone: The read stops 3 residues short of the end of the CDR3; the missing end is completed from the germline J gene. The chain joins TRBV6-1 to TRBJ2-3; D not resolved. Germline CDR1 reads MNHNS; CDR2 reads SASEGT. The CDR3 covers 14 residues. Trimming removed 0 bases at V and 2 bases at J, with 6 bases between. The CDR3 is CASSEARLTDTQYF. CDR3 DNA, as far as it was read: TGTGCCAGCAGTGAAGCGCGCCTCACAGATACG.

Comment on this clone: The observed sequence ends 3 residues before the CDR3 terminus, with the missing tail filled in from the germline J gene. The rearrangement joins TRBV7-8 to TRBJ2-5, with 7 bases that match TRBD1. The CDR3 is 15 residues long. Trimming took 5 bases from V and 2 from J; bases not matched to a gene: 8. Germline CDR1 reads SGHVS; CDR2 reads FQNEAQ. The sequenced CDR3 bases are TGTGCCAGCAGCGGTGCTACAGGGGCACAAGAGACC. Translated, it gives CASSGATGAQET. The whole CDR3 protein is CASSGATGAQETQYF.

Incomplete CDR3 DNA: TGTGCCAGCAGCCCTCTAACCTACGAG. This sequence encodes CASSPLTYE. In full, the CDR3 is CASSPLTYEQYF. The chain is built from TRBV7-9 and TRBJ2-7; unclear D gene. The CDR3 end falls 3 residues outside the read, so it is completed with the germline J gene. The length of the CDR3 is 12 residues. Germline assignment: CDR1 SEHNR and CDR2 FQNEAQ (reference sequence). Trimming cost V 5 bases and J 2 bases, with 7 bases left between them.

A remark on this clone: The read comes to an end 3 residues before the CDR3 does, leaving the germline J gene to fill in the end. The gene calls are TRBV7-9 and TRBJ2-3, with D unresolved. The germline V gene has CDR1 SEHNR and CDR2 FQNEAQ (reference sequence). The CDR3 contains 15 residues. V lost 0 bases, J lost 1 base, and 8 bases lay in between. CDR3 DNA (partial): TGTGCCAGCAGCTTAGCAGGGTACGGCACAGATACG. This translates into CASSLAGYGTDT. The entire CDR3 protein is CASSLAGYGTDTQYF.

The CDR3 DNA, read in part, is TGTGCCAGCAGCTCTTCCTACGCAGAGACC. The encoded protein is CASSSSYAET. The whole CDR3 sequence reads CASSSSYAETQYF. The chain joins TRBV7-9 to TRBJ2-5, with D unclear. The CDR3 goes on 3 residues after the read ends, and that part is filled in from the germline J gene. This CDR3 is built from 13 residues. V lost 4 bases, J lost 4 bases, and 10 bases lay in between. Germline V gene data show CDR1 as SEHNR and CDR2 as FQNEAQ (reference sequence).

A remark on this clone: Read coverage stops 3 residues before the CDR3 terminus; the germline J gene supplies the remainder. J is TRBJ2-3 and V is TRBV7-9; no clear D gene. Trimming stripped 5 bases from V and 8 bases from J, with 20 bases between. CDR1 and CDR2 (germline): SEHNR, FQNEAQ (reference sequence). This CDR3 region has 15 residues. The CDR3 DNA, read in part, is TGTGCCAGCAGCCCCCCCGACTCCCTCCCCGGTACG. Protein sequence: CASSPPDSLPGT. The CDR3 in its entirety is CASSPPDSLPGTQYF.

The CDR3 sequence: CASSISGLVSYTF. The sequenced CDR3 bases are TGTGCCAGTAGTATATCGGGGTTAGTGAGC. V is TRBV19 and J is TRBJ1-2, with D hard to call. Read sequence stops 3 residues before the CDR3 end, and the germline J gene provides the missing end. The CDR3 spans 13 residues. Germline values: CDR1 LNHDA, CDR2 SQIVND (reference sequence).

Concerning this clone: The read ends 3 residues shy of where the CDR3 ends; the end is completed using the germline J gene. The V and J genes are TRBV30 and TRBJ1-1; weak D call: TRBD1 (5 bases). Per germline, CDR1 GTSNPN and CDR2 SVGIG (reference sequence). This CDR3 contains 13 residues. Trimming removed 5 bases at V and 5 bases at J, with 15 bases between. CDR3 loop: CAWCRRDGTEAFF. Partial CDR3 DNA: TGTGCCTGGTGTCGCAGGGATGGGACTGAA.

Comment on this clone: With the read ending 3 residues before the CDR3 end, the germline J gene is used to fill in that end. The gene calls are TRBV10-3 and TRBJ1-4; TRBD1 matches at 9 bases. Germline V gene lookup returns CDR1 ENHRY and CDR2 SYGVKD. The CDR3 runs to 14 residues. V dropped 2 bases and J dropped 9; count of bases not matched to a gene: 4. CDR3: CAISETGGSKKLFF. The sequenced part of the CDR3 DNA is TGTGCCATCAGTGAGACAGGGGGCTCTAAAAAA.

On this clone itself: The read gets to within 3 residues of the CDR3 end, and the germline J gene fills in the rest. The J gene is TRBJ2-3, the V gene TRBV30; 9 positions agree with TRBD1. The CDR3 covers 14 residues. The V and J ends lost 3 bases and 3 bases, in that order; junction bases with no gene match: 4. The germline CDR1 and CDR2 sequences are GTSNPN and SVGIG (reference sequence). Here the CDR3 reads CAWRTGTGTDTQYF. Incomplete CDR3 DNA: TGTGCCTGGAGGACCGGGACAGGGACAGATACG.

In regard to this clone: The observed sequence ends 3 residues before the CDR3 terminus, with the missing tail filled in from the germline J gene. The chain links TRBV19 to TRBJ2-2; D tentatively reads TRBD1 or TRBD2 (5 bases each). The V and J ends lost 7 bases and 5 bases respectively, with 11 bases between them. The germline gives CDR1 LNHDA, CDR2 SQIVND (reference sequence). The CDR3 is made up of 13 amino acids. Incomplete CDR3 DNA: TGTGCCAGTATCAGGGAGAATACCGGGGAG. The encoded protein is CASIRENTGE. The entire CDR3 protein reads CASIRENTGELFF. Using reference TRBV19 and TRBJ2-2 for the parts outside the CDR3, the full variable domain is DGGITQSPKYLFRKEGQNVTLSCEQNLNHDAMYWYRQDPGQGLRLIYYSQIVNDFQKGDIAEGYSVSREKKESFPLTVTSAQKNPTAFYLCASIRENTGELFFGEGSRLTVL.

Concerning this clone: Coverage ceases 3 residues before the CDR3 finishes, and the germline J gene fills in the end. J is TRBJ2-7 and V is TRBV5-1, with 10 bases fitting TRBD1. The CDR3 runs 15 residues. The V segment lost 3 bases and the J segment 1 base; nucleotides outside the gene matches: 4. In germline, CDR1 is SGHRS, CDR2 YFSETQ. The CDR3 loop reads CASSSWTGGSYEQYF. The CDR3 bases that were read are TGCGCCAGCAGCTCCTGGACAGGGGGATCCTACGAG.

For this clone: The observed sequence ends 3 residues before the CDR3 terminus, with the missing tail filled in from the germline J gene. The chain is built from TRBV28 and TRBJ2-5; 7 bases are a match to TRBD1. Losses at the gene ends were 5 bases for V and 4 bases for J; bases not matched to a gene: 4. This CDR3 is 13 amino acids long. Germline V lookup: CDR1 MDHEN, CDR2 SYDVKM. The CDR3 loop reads CASSLHRGETQYF. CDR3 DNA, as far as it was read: TGTGCCAGCAGTCTACACAGGGGAGAGACC.

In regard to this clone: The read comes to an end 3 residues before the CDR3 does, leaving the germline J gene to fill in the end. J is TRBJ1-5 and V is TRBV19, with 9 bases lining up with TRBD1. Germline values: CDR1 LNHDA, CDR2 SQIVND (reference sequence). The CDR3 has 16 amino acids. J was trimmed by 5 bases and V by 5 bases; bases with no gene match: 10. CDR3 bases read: TGTGCCAGTAGTGAGCGGACAGGGGCCTTGTATCAGCCC. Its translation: CASSERTGALYQP. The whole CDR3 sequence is CASSERTGALYQPQHF.

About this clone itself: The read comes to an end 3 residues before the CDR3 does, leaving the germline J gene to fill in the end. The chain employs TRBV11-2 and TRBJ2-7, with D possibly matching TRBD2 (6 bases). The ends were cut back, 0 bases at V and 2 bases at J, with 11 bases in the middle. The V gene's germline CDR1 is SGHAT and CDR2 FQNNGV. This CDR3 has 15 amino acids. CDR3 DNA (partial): TGTGCCAGCAGCTTAGAGGGACTTGCCGCCTACGAG. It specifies CASSLEGLAAYE. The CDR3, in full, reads CASSLEGLAAYEQYF.